This section outlines one T cell receptor (beta chain) sequence together with its context. The antigen is unknown. Carrying UMI labels, the TRB cDNA libraries were prepared through 5' RACE. Each CDR3 protein gets one entry in TCRdb, which reprocessed the 5' RACE reads and gives no DNA. The listing records 150,000 to 170,000 distinct CDR3 sequences. This sample is drawn from a study of CXCR3-negative and CXCR3-positive naive CD8 T cells. The study, taken as a whole, reports: Diversity was high in both naive subsets and much lower in memory cells. Researchers report that CXCR3-positive naive cells carry more hydrophobic TRB CDR3s than CXCR3-negative naive cells.

The CDR3 sequence is 12 residues long. Germline CDR1 SQVTM, CDR2 ANQGSEA. CD45RO-CCR7+CD27+CD95- defined naive CD8+ T cells. The chain couples TRBV29-1 to TRBJ2-7; TCRdb names TRBD1, which stays unverified in the absence of DNA. Material for sequencing was naive CXCR3+ CD8+ T cells from blood. The subset is: CD45RO-CCR7+CD27+CD95- naive CD8+ T cells expressing CXCR3 (TNR3+). The sequence came from a human donor in good health. Some clones in this sample may be carry-over from other donors' samples. CDR3 region: CSVRTGAGEQYF.